A single sample is the source of the 6 T cell receptor beta chains below, sequenced in a study of blood T cell repertoires in COVID-19. The method was immunoSEQ multiplex PCR; TCRdb's version includes in-frame clones alone and lacks a portion of them. The sample carries roughly 100,000 clones, roughly 83% recorded once. The sequencing input was peripheral blood. The receptors derive from an elderly woman with active or convalescent COVID-19.

This rearrangement joins TRBV12-3 or TRBV12-4 to TRBJ1-1; D may be TRBD1 (5 bases). Trimming left V 6 bases short and J 4 bases short, with 12 bases between. The CDR3 has 13 residues. CDR3 DNA sequence: TGTGCCAGCAGCCTCAGGGAAGGCACTGAAGCTTTCTTT. This gives the protein CASSLREGTEAFF.

This rearrangement joins TRBV24-1 to TRBJ2-7, with a tentative D call TRBD2 (6 bases). CDR1 and CDR2 (germline): KGHDR, SFDVKD. Trimming took off 2 bases at V and 3 bases at J, with 13 bases between the two ends. The CDR3 consists of 15 residues. This CDR3 reads CATSDSAGLRYEQYF. The CDR3 nucleotides are TGTGCCACCAGTGATTCGGCGGGACTTCGCTACGAGCAGTACTTC.

The rearrangement links TRBV5-4 to TRBJ1-1, with D hard to call. V lost 6 bases and J lost 1, with 10 bases in between. The CDR3 has 13 residues. Germline V gene sequence: CDR1 SGHNT, CDR2 YYREEE (reference sequence). The CDR3 nucleotides read TGTGCCAGCAACTACCTCGCGAACACTGAAGCTTTCTTT. Translating gives CASNYLANTEAFF.

This clone was counted only a few times. V usage is TRBV27 and J usage is TRBJ1-6, with 9 nucleotides matching TRBD1. Germline loops: CDR1 MNHEY, CDR2 SMNVEV (reference sequence). The V and J ends lost 5 bases and 8 bases, in that order; junction bases with no gene match: 4. CDR3 length: 14 residues. CDR3 loop: CASSPGDRDSPLHF. The CDR3, as DNA: TGTGCCAGCAGTCCCGGGGACAGGGATTCACCCCTCCACTTT.

The chain recombines TRBV25-1 with TRBJ1-4; D is undetermined. From germline, CDR1 is MGHDK and CDR2 SYGVNS. The CDR3 is 13 residues long. V was cut by 3 bases and J by 7 bases, with 9 bases left in between. The CDR3 DNA reads TGTGCCAGCAGTGATTCTTACGGTGAAAAACTGTTTTTT. It encodes CASSDSYGEKLFF. Combining the CDR3 with reference TRBV25-1 and TRBJ1-4 gives the whole variable domain EADIYQTPRYLVIGTGKKITLECSQTMGHDKMYWYQQDPGMELHLIHYSYGVNSTEKGDLSSESTVSRIRTEHFPLTLESARPSHTSQYLCASSDSYGEKLFFGSGTQLSVL.

The rearrangement uses TRBV29-1 and TRBJ1-1; 7 positions match TRBD1. This CDR3 comprises 11 residues. Germline CDR1 and CDR2: SQVTM and ANQGSEA. Unmatched junction bases numbered 7, after V lost 7 bases and J lost 8 bases. CDR3 in DNA: TGCAGCGCTGTGCCGGGACAGGAAGCTTTCTTT. Its protein product is CSAVPGQEAFF. Full variable domain (outside the CDR3, taken from reference TRBV29-1 and TRBJ1-1): SAVISQKPSRDICQRGTSLTIQCQVDSQVTMMFWYRQQPGQSLTLIATANQGSEATYESGFVIDKFPISRPNLTFSTLTVSNMSPEDSSIYLCSAVPGQEAFFGQGTRLTVV.